What follows are 24 T cell receptor beta chains derived from one specimen sequenced in a study of blood T cells in healthy people across ages. A second about 6 to 12 cycle PCR used barcoded and J-beta primers. TCRdb used MiXCR to reprocess the 5' RACE reads, holding one entry per CDR3 protein. The repertoire includes about 930,000 distinct CDR3 sequences, 25% to 30% of them detected once, and roughly 10% sits in the top ten. Separately, the same data were catalogued under a study of T cells of mothers and their children.

What was sequenced was blood. The receptor source for this set is a woman aged 40-49 years in good health.

V usage is TRBV3-1 and J usage is TRBJ2-3; perhaps TRBD2 as D (5 bases). This CDR3 has 17 residues. V was trimmed by 0 bases and J by 1 base, leaving 14 bases between them. CDR1 and CDR2 (germline): LGHDT, YNNKEL (reference sequence). CDR3 nucleotides: TGTGCCAGCAGCCAAGATTTGGCGGGTCCTCGCACAGATACGCAGTATTTT. This gives the protein CASSQDLAGPRTDTQYF.

This clonotype was observed a handful of times. The V gene is TRBV7-2, the J gene TRBJ1-2; no clear D. In germline, CDR1 is SGHTA, CDR2 FQGNSA. Trimming shortened V by 4 bases and J by 8 bases, and 14 bases separated the two germline ends. This CDR3 is 13 amino acids long. The CDR3 region is CASSSPGPVGYTF. CDR3 bases: TGTGCCAGCAGCTCCCCGGGCCCAGTAGGCTACACCTTC.

This clonotype was recorded many times. The chain recombines TRBV12-3 or TRBV12-4 with TRBJ2-1, with D possibly TRBD2 on 6 matching bases. The CDR3 is 14 residues long. Trimming shortened V by 5 bases and J by 9 bases, and 17 bases separated the two germline ends. For the CDR3, the DNA is TGTGCCAGCAGTCCTAGTTCCGCTAGCGTTGAGCAGTTCTTC. It codes for CASSPSSASVEQFF.

This rearrangement joins TRBV20-1 to TRBJ1-5; tentative D call: TRBD1 (6 bases). CDR1 DFQATT and CDR2 SNEGSKA come from the germline V gene (reference sequence). Trimming stripped 5 bases from V and 3 bases from J, with 11 bases between. The CDR3 totals 13 residues. The CDR3 DNA reads as TGCAGTGCTGTCCCGGGGGCCAATCAGCCCCAGCATTTT. This codes for CSAVPGANQPQHF.

This clonotype was seen only a few times. The chain recombines TRBV7-3 with TRBJ2-3; perhaps TRBD2 as D (6 bases). This CDR3 contains 15 residues. The V end lost 6 bases, the J end lost 1 base, and 14 bases lay between the germline ends. The germline V gene encodes CDR1 SGHTA and CDR2 FQGTGA. This CDR3 reads CASSPWAGRTDTQYF. The CDR3 nucleotides are TGTGCCAGCAGTCCCTGGGCGGGGCGCACAGATACGCAGTATTTT.

This clonotype turned up a few times. This chain links TRBV11-1 with TRBJ2-3; D call uncertain. With 1 base removed from V and 1 base from J, the gap between germline ends came to 6 bases. Germline-derived CDR1 and CDR2 are SGHAT and FQDESV (reference sequence). The CDR3 totals 14 residues. CDR3 nucleotide sequence: TGTGCCAGCAGCTTAGAATGGGGCACAGATACGCAGTATTTT. Amino acids: CASSLEWGTDTQYF. The variable domain in full, completed from reference TRBV11-1 and TRBJ2-3, reads EAEVAQSPRYKITEKSQAVAFWCDPISGHATLYWYRQILGQGPELLVQFQDESVVDDSQLPKDRFSAERLKGVDSTLKIQPAELGDSAMYLCASSLEWGTDTQYFGPGTRLTVL.

Only one count was recorded for this clonotype. This chain connects TRBV24-1 to TRBJ2-3; the match to TRBD2 covers 12 bases. The V gene end was trimmed by 9 bases and the J gene end by 6 bases; junction bases not matched to a gene: 9. The CDR3 consists of 15 residues. Germline values: CDR1 KGHDR, CDR2 SFDVKD. CDR3 DNA sequence: TGTGCCACCGGAGAGACTAGCGGGAGAAGCGATACGCAGTATTTT. It translates to CATGETSGRSDTQYF.

Comment on this clonotype: One base away lies a much larger clone, so this may be a sequencing read error. The V call is TRBV7-6, the J call TRBJ1-2; possible D gene TRBD1, 6 bases. CDR3 length equals 15 residues. Trimming took 1 base from V and 6 from J, leaving 15 bases between them. Germline V gene data show CDR1 as SGHVS and CDR2 as FNYEAQ. CDR3 protein: CASSLGQGGDNGYTF. CDR3 DNA sequence: TGTGCCAGCAGCTTAGGTCAGGGTGGGGACAATGGCTACACCTTC.

The sample holds a few counts of this clonotype. The V gene is TRBV6-6, the J gene TRBJ1-5; no definite D call. CDR1 and CDR2 from the germline V gene are MNHNY and SVGAGI (reference sequence). This CDR3 is 14 amino acids long. V lost 7 bases to trimming and J lost 7 bases, with 17 bases between them. In nucleotides, the CDR3 is TGTGCCAGCACCGCGGCCCCGAACATGCAGCCCCAGCATTTT. Protein: CASTAAPNMQPQHF.

The chain recombines TRBV4-3 with TRBJ1-5; TRBD1 matches 9 bases. Germline lookup yields CDR1 LGHNA and CDR2 YSLEER. The V segment lost 2 bases and the J segment 6 bases; nucleotides outside the gene matches: 5. The CDR3 sequence is 15 residues long. The CDR3 region is CASSQTGGHSQPQHF. The CDR3 coding sequence is TGCGCCAGCAGCCAAACAGGGGGCCACAGTCAGCCCCAGCATTTT.

This clonotype was seen ten or more times. The chain carries TRBV6-4 and TRBJ1-5; no clear D. The CDR3 length is 17 residues. Between the trimmed V and J ends, which lost 7 bases and 0 bases, there was a span of 19 bases. CDR1 is MRHNA and CDR2 is SNTAGT in the germline V gene. The CDR3 DNA reads as TGTGCCAGCACCCCTTGGGGAAGCTTTTATAGCAATCAGCCCCAGCATTTT. Translation gives CASTPWGSFYSNQPQHF.

This clonotype has a count of ten or more. The chain carries TRBV18 and TRBJ2-1, with D tentatively TRBD1 (6 bases). The CDR3 has 15 amino acids. Germline-derived CDR1 and CDR2 are KGHSH and LQKENI. V lost 2 bases to trimming and J lost 3 bases, with 11 bases between them. The CDR3 loop reads CASSPETGYYNEQFF. CDR3 DNA: TGTGCCAGCTCACCAGAAACAGGGTACTACAATGAGCAGTTCTTC. Supplemented by reference TRBV18 and TRBJ2-1, the full variable domain reads NAGVMQNPRHLVRRRGQEARLRCSPMKGHSHVYWYRQLPEEGLKFMVYLQKENIIDESGMPKERFSAEFPKEGPSILRIQQVVRGDSAAYFCASSPETGYYNEQFFGPGTRLTVL.

This clonotype occurred a few times. A much larger clone is a single base away; this may be a read error. This chain uses TRBV7-2 with TRBJ2-1; tentatively, D is TRBD1 (7 bases). The CDR3 consists of 16 residues. CDR1 SGHTA and CDR2 FQGNSA come from the germline V gene. With 7 bases removed from V and 8 bases from J, the gap between germline ends came to 24 bases. The CDR3, as DNA: TGTGCCAGCATCCCTAGGGGGCGGGGTTGGGACGATGAGCAGTTCTTC. It translates to CASIPRGRGWDDEQFF.

In regard to this clonotype: A read error may be the cause here, since a much bigger clone is one base away. It is likely a read error, because the conserved phenylalanine at the end of the CDR3 is missing. The gene calls are TRBV9 and TRBJ1-2, with D unclear. Germline CDR1 SGDLS, CDR2 YYNGEE. With 3 bases removed from V and 3 bases from J, the gap between germline ends came to 9 bases. The CDR3 has 13 residues. The CDR3 DNA sequence: TGTGCCAGCAGCGGGGGTACCCACTATGGCTACACCTAC. This translates into CASSGGTHYGYTY.

Only a few counts were recorded for this clonotype. The CDR3 reads CASSFARVVEKLFF. CDR3 nucleotide sequence: TGTGCCAGCAGTTTTGCCAGGGTGGTTGAAAAACTGTTTTTT. This chain joins TRBV28 and TRBJ1-4; D perhaps matches TRBD1 (5 bases). Trimming stripped 3 bases from V and 7 bases from J, with 12 bases between. Germline-derived CDR1 and CDR2 are MDHEN and SYDVKM. This CDR3 comprises 14 residues.

There are many counts of this clonotype. The CDR3 is CASSSTGTISETQYF. The CDR3, as DNA: TGTGCCAGCAGCTCAACCGGGACTATATCAGAGACCCAGTACTTC. This chain links TRBV7-3 with TRBJ2-5, with TRBD2 matching 7 bases. The CDR3 consists of 15 residues. V shed 4 bases and J 4 bases; nucleotides not matched to a gene: 9. CDR1 is SGHTA, CDR2 FQGTGA, per germline. The full variable domain, in which reference TRBV7-3 and TRBJ2-5 provide the parts outside the CDR3, is GAGVSQTPSNKVTEKGKYVELRCDPISGHTALYWYRQSLGQGPEFLIYFQGTGAADDSGLPNDRFFAVRPEGSVSTLKIQRTERGDSAVYLCASSSTGTISETQYFGPGTRLLVL.

The J gene is TRBJ1-2, the V gene TRBV21-1. TRBV21-1 is a recognized pseudogene. This CDR3 region has 14 residues. DNA of the CDR3: TGTGCCAGCAGCCGCGACCGGGCTCCCGATGGCTACACCTTC. Residues: CASSRDRAPDGYTF.

The genes are TRBV5-1 and TRBJ2-7, with a tentative D call TRBD2 (6 bases). Trimming removed 0 bases at V and 6 bases at J, with 19 bases between. This CDR3 spans 16 amino acids. The germline CDR1 and CDR2 sequences are SGHRS and YFSETQ. CDR3 DNA sequence: TGCGCCAGCAGCTTGGAAACAGGCGTAATGGGGGGCGAGCAGTACTTC. It is translated as CASSLETGVMGGEQYF.

This rearrangement joins TRBV18 to TRBJ1-6, with D possibly matching TRBD1 (6 bases). V lost 4 bases, J lost 7 bases, and 14 bases lay in between. The CDR3 spans 15 residues. CDR1 and CDR2 (germline): KGHSH, LQKENI. The DNA of the CDR3 is TGTGCCAGCTCACGCCTGGGACAAGACAATTCACCCCTCCACTTT. Encoded protein: CASSRLGQDNSPLHF.

This clonotype was counted many times. The chain has TRBV7-9 and TRBJ2-7; D not certain. CDR1 is SEHNR, CDR2 FQNEAQ, per germline (reference sequence). The CDR3 length is 16 residues. V lost 2 bases to trimming and J lost 0 bases, with 14 bases between them. CDR3 sequence: CASSLIFRAHSYEQYF. CDR3 sequence (DNA): TGTGCCAGCAGCTTAATCTTTCGAGCACACTCCTACGAGCAGTACTTC.

The genes are TRBV9 and TRBJ1-2, with a tentative D call TRBD1 (6 bases). V was cut by 0 bases and J by 4 bases, with 16 bases left in between. The germline V gene has CDR1 SGDLS and CDR2 YYNGEE. The CDR3 contains 16 residues. CDR3 in amino acids: CASSVDNRDWSYGYTF. For the CDR3, the DNA is TGTGCCAGCAGCGTAGACAACAGGGATTGGAGCTATGGCTACACCTTC.

V is TRBV4-1 and J is TRBJ2-7; D remains ambiguous. The CDR3 totals 14 residues. From germline, CDR1 is MGHRA and CDR2 YSYEKL. V was clipped by 8 bases and J by 0 bases, with 14 bases between them. The CDR3 loop reads CASASTGRSYEQYF. Written as DNA, the CDR3 is TGCGCCAGCGCCTCTACGGGTCGCTCCTACGAGCAGTACTTC.

The CDR3 reads CASSYEGLQMRQFF. For the CDR3, the DNA is TGTGCCAGCAGTTACGAGGGACTACAAATGAGGCAGTTCTTC. This chain uses TRBV6-2 or TRBV6-3 with TRBJ2-1, with 7 bases aligning to TRBD2. This CDR3 has 14 amino acids. Germline values: CDR1 MNHEY, CDR2 SVGEGT. The junction had 10 bases not matched to a gene; V was cut back by 2 bases and J by 12 bases.

The CDR3 loop is CASSPSRAGGLFPDEQYF. DNA for the CDR3: TGTGCCAGCAGCCCTAGCAGAGCGGGGGGGCTCTTTCCCGATGAGCAGTACTTC. The chain links TRBV13 to TRBJ2-7, with 10 bases lining up with TRBD2. This CDR3 has 18 amino acids. The germline V gene has CDR1 PRHDT and CDR2 FYEKMQ (reference sequence). V lost 5 bases and J lost 7; bases outside the gene matches: 20.